The source of this T cell receptor beta chain is a study of shared clonotypes between healthy human individuals. Study-level findings and limits: Sharing of clonotypes among donors was expected to vary with sequencing depth.

The CDR3 spans 14 residues. The V and J ends lost 3 bases and 4 bases respectively, with 12 bases between them. The germline V gene encodes CDR1 MNHNS and CDR2 SASEGT. Comments on this clone: Its specificity is unknown.

Profiled with immunoSEQ multiplex PCR; TCRdb holds only in-frame clones, not every one. Of some 2 million clones in the sample, roughly 95% are singletons; the top ten hold 0.13%. Source material: naive CD4+ T cells sorted from blood. The subset: CD45RA+ positively selected. The sequence derives from a man between 18 and 29 years old in good health. This chain connects TRBV6-1 to TRBJ2-5, with D perhaps TRBD1 (6 bases). CDR3: CASSDMSGVETQYF. The CDR3 nucleotides are TGTGCCAGCAGTGATATGTCAGGGGTAGAGACCCAGTACTTC.